The rows below give T cell receptor beta chains drawn from one sample of a study of T cell repertoires in aging, cancer and after chemotherapy. TCRdb used MiXCR to reprocess the multiplex PCR reads, holding one entry per CDR3 protein. The sample has about 5,200 distinct CDR3 sequences, approximately 31% seen once. Sequencing was done on a sample of blood. Every receptor here comes from a human donor in good health. CDR3s include the opening cysteine and the closing phenylalanine or tryptophan. A D gene is named only where the DNA matches it firmly. The size field is filled for only some rows; it gives once, few, many or a size class.

TRBV27	15	TRBJ2-3	medium-sized	TRBD2	CASNRLAGGADTQYF	TGTGCCAGCAACCGACTAGCGGGAGGCGCAGATACGCAGTATTTT
TRBV19	15	TRBJ1-1	-	-	CASSPGQFRDTEAFF	TGTGCCAGTAGCCCGGGACAATTTAGGGACACTGAAGCTTTCTTT
TRBV7-6	16	TRBJ1-1	-	TRBD1	CASSPGGRSMNTEAFF	TGTGCCAGCAGCCCAGGGGGCAGGTCCATGAACACTGAAGCTTTCTTT
TRBV12-3/TRBV12-4	14	TRBJ1-1	-	-	CASSPAGRTPGAFF	TGTGCCAGCAGCCCCGCCGGCAGGACACCTGGAGCTTTCTTT
TRBV7-9	11	TRBJ1-2	-	-	CASSLGGGHTF	TGTGCCAGCAGCCTGGGTGGCGGTCACACCTTC
TRBV6-2/TRBV6-3	14	TRBJ2-5	large	-	CASSTWSSQEAQYF	TGTGCCAGCAGTACCTGGTCCTCCCAAGAGGCCCAGTACTTC
TRBV27	15	TRBJ1-2	-	TRBD1	CASSLRMTGEDGYTF	TGTGCCAGCAGTTTAAGGATGACAGGGGAGGATGGCTACACCTTC
TRBV6-1	17	TRBJ2-3	few	-	CASSEFPQGHNTDTQYF	TGTGCCAGCAGTGAATTCCCACAGGGCCATAACACAGATACGCAGTATTTT
TRBV5-1	14	TRBJ2-3	-	TRBD2	CASSVGLVRDTQYF	TGCGCCAGCAGCGTCGGACTAGTAAGAGATACGCAGTATTTT
TRBV30	13	TRBJ1-1	few	TRBD1	CACLDRAGTEAFF	TGTGCCTGTCTCGACAGGGCTGGCACTGAAGCTTTCTTT
TRBV6-5	14	TRBJ2-5	medium-sized	TRBD2	CASRASGPWETQYF	TGTGCCAGCAGGGCTAGCGGCCCCTGGGAGACCCAGTACTTC
TRBV15	15	TRBJ1-1	-	-	CATSKLDSLNTEAFF	TGTGCCACCAGCAAGCTAGACAGCCTAAACACTGAAGCTTTCTTT
TRBV6-6	15	TRBJ2-3	medium-sized	-	CASSLRGSSTDTQYF	TGTGCCAGCAGCCTACGGGGGTCTAGCACAGATACGCAGTATTTT